The sequence of this T cell receptor beta chain was determined in a study of T cells in Graves' hyperthyroidism and ophthalmopathy. Between the trimmed V and J ends, which lost 1 base and 2 bases, there was a span of 12 bases. The CDR3 is 16 residues long. CDR1 MNHEY and CDR2 SVGEGT come from the germline V gene. This clonotype appeared many times. The target antigen is unknown. Study-wide results and caveats: Within blood appeared most thyroid clonotypes that had expanded above 0.001. Ophthalmopathy was told apart from stable hyperthyroidism by a 13 V-J model. The model anticipated ophthalmopathy a median around 6 months pre-onset.

Diagnosis rested on symptoms, serum thyroxine and TRAb, thyroid ultrasound, and orbital computed tomography. RNA transcripts yielded amplified TCR beta CDR3 regions. Initially, a first-round RT-PCR of the TCR CDR3 employed the HTBI primer set. One entry per CDR3 protein results from TCRdb running MiXCR on the multiplex PCR reads. The sample contains under 700,000 distinct CDR3 sequences, about a sixth of which appear only once. This receptor was obtained from a woman between 18 and 29 years old with Graves' hyperthyroidism. Specimen: blood. The rearrangement links TRBV6-2 or TRBV6-3 to TRBJ1-5; D is possibly TRBD1 (5 bases). This CDR3 reads CASSYYRDYGNQPQHF. As DNA, the CDR3 is TGTGCCAGCAGTTACTACCGGGACTATGGCAATCAGCCCCAGCATTTT.